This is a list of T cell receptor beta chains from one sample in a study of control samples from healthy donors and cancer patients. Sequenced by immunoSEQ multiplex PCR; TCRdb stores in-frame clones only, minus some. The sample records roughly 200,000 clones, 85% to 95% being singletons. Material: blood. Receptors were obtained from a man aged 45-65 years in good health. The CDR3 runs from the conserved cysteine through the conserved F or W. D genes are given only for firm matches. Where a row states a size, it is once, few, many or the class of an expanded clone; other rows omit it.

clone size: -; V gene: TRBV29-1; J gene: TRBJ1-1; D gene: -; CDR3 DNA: TGCAGCGTTAGGTACACTGAAGCTTTCTTT; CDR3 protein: CSVRYTEAFF
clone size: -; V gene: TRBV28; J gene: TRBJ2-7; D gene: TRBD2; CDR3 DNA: TGTGCCAGCAGTTTATACATGACTAGCGGGGACTACGAGCAGTACTTC; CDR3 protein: CASSLYMTSGDYEQYF
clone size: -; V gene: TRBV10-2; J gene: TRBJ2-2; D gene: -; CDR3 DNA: TGCGCCAGCAGAATGACCCGGAACACCGGGGAGCTGTTTTTT; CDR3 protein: CASRMTRNTGELFF
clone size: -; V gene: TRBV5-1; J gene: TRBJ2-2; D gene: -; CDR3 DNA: TGCGCCAGCAGCTTGGAGCACACCGGGGAGCTGTTTTTT; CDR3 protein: CASSLEHTGELFF
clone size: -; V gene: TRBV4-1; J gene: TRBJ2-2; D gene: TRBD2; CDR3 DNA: TGCGCCAGCAGCCAAGGGGCGATTCGGGGGGGCGTCAACACCGGGGAGCTGTTTTTT; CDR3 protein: CASSQGAIRGGVNTGELFF
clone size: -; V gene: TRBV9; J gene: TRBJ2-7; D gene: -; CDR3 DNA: TGTGCCAGCAGCGTAGGAGACAGGAACTACGAGCAGTACTTC; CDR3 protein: CASSVGDRNYEQYF
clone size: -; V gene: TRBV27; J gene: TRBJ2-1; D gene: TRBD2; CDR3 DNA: TGTGCCAGCACTTCCCCGGGACTAGCGGGGCCTAGCTCCTACAATGAGCAGTTCTTC; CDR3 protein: CASTSPGLAGPSSYNEQFF
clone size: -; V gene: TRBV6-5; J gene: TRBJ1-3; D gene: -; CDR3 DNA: TGTGCCAGCAGTTACTCGGTTGGGGGTAGCGGAAACACCATATATTTT; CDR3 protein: CASSYSVGGSGNTIYF
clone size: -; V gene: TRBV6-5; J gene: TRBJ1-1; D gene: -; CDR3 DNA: TGTGCCACCCTGGTCTTCCAGAAATACGAAGCTTTCTTT; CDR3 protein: CATLVFQKYEAFF
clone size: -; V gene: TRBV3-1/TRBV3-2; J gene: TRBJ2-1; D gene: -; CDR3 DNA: TGTGCCAGCAGGCAGCGCAATGAGCAGTTCTTC; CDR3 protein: CASRQRNEQFF
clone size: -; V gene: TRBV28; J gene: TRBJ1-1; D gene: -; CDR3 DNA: TGTGCCAGCAAAACAGGAATGAACACTGAAGCTTTCTTT; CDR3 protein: CASKTGMNTEAFF
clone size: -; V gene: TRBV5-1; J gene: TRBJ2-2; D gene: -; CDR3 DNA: TGCGCCAGCAGCTTGGAGATTGTCGACACCGGGGAGCTGTTTTTT; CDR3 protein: CASSLEIVDTGELFF
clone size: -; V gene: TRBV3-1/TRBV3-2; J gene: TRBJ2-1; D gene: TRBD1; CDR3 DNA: TGTGCCAGCAACAGGAGGGACAGGGGTAGGAATGAGCAGTTCTTC; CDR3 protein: CASNRRDRGRNEQFF
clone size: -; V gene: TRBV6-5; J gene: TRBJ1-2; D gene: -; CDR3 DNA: TGTGCCAGCAGTTACTCGGGGGGGGCCCCTCTGGGGACCTTC; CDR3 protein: CASSYSGGAPLGTF
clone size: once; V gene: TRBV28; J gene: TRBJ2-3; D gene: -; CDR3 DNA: TGTGCCAGCAGTTCCGGAACAGCTGCAGATACGCAGTATTTT; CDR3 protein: CASSSGTAADTQYF
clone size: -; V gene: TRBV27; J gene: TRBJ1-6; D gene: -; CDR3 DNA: TGTGCCAGCAGTTTAGGGAATGATTCACCCCTCCACTTT; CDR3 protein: CASSLGNDSPLHF
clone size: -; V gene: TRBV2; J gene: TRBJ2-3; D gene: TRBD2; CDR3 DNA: TGTGCCAGCACTGGACTAGGCACAGATACGCAGTATTTT; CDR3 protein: CASTGLGTDTQYF
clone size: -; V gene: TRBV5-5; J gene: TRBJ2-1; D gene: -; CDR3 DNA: TGTGCCAGCAGCCCGATCAGCTCCTACAATGAGCAGTTCTTC; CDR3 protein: CASSPISSYNEQFF
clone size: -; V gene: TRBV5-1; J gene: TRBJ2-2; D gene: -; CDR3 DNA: TGCGCCAGCAGCTTGGGCCCCGGGACCGGGGAGCTGTTTTTT; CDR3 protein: CASSLGPGTGELFF
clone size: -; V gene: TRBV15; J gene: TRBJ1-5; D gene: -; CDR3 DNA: TGTGCCACCAGCAGAGATAGGCTGGGAGGGCCCCGAGATATAAATCAGCCCCAGCATTTT; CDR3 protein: CATSRDRLGGPRDINQPQHF
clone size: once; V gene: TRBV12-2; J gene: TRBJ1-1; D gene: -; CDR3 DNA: TGTGCAAGTCGCTTAGCGGCAGGGAACACTGAAGCTTTCTTT; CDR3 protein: CASRLAAGNTEAFF
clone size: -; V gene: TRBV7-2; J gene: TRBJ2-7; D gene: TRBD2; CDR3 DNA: TGTGCCAGCAGCTATCAGCGGGGGCCCTACGAGCAGTACTTC; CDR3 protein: CASSYQRGPYEQYF
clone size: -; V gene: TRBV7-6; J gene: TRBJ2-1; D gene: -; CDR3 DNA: TGTGCCAGCAGCTCGTCCAATGAGCAGTTCTTC; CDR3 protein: CASSSSNEQFF
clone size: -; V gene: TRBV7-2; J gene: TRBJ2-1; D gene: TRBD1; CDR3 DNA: TGTGCCAGCAGCTTAGCCGTCACGACAGGGGCTATCAATGAGCAGTTCTTC; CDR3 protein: CASSLAVTTGAINEQFF
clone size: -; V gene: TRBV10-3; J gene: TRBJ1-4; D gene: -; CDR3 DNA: TGTGCCATCAGTGAGTCATCGGGGGCCCCTCAAGAAAAACTGTTTTTT; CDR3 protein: CAISESSGAPQEKLFF
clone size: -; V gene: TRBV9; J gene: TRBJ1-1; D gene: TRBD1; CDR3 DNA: TGTGCCAGCAGCTCCCGGGACAGGAACACTGAAGCTTTCTTT; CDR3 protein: CASSSRDRNTEAFF
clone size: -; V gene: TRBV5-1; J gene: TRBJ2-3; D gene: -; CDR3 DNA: TGCGCCAGCAGCTTGGACAGCCGAGTCACAGATACGCAGTATTTT; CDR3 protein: CASSLDSRVTDTQYF
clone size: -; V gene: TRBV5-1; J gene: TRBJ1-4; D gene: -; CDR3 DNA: TGCGCCAGCAGCTTGGCACGAGGAGGGGAAGCTAATGAAAAACTGTTTTTT; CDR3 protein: CASSLARGGEANEKLFF
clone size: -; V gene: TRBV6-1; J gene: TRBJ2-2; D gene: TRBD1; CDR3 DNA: TGTGCCAGCAGTGACTGGTACAGGGGTGACACCGGGGAGCTGTTTTTT; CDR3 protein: CASSDWYRGDTGELFF
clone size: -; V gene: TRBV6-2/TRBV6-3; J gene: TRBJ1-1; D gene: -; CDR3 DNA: TGTGCCAGCAGTTACTCTAATCCGGGACAGAACACTGAAGCTTTCTTT; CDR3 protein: CASSYSNPGQNTEAFF
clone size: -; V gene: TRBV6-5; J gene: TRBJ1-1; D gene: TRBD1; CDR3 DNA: TGTGCCAGCAGTTACTCGGGACAGATGAACACTGAAGCTTTCTTT; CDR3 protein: CASSYSGQMNTEAFF
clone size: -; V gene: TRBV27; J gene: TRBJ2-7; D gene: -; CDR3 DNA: TGTGCCAGCAGGTTATTCTACGAGCAGTACTTC; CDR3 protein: CASRLFYEQYF
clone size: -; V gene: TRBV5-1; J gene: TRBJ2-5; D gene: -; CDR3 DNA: TGCGCCAGCAGCTTACAGCAAGAGACCCAGTACTTC; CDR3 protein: CASSLQQETQYF
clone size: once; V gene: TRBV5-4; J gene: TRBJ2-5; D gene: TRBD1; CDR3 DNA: TGTGCCAGCAGCTTCCCGGGACAGGGACCAGAGACCCAGTACTTC; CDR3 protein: CASSFPGQGPETQYF
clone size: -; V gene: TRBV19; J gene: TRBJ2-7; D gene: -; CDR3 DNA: TGTGCCAGTAGTGAATATGGTGGTTCCTACGAGCAGTACTTC; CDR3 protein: CASSEYGGSYEQYF
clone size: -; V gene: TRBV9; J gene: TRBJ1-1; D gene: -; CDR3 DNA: TGTGCCAGCAGCCGGACGGCCATGAACACTGAAGCTTTCTTT; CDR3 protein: CASSRTAMNTEAFF
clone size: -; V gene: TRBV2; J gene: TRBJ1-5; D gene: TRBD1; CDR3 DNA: TGTGCCGGTAGAGGACAGGGCGATCAGCCCCAGCATTTT; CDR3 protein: CAGRGQGDQPQHF
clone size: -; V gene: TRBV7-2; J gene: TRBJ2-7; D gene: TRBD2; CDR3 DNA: TGTGCCAGCAGCTTCGGACTAGCGGGGGCGGGCGAGTACTTC; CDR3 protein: CASSFGLAGAGEYF
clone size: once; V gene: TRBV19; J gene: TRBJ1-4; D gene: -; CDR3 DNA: TGTGCCAGTAGAGTTGTCGGCGAAAAACTGTTTTTT; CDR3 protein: CASRVVGEKLFF